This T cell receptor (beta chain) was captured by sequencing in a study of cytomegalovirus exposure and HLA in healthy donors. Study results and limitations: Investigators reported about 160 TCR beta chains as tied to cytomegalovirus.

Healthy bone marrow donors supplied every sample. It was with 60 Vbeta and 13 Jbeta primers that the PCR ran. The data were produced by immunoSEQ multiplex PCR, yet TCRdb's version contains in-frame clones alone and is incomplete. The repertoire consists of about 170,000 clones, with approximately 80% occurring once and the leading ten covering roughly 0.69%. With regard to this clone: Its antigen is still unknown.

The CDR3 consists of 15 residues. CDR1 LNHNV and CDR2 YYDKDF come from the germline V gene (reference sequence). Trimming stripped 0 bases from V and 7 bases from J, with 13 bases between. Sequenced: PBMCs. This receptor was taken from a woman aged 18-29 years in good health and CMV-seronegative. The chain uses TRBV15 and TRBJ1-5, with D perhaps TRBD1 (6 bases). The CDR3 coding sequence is TGTGCCACCAGCAGAGAAGGGGGATACGTGCAGCCCCAGCATTTT. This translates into CATSREGGYVQPQHF.